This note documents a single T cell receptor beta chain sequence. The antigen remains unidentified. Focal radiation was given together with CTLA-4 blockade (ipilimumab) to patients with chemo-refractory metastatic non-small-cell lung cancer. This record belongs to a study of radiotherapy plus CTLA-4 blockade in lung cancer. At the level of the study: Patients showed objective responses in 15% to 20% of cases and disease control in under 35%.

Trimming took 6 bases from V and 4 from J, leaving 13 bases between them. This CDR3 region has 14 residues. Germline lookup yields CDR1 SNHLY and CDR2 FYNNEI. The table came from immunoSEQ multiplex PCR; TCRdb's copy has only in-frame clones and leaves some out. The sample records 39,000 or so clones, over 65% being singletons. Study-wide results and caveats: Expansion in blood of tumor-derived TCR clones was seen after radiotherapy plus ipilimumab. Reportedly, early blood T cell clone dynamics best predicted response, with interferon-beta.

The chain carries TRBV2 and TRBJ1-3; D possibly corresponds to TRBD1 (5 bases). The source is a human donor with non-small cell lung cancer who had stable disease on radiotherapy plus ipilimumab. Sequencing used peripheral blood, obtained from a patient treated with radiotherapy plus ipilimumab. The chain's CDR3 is CASRSQVYGNTIYF. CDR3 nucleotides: TGTGCCAGCAGGTCACAGGTCTACGGAAACACCATATATTTT. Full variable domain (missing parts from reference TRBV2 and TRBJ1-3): EPEVTQTPSHQVTQMGQEVILRCVPISNHLYFYWYRQILGQKVEFLVSFYNNEISEKSEIFDDQFSVERPDGSNFTLKIRSTKLEDSAMYFCASRSQVYGNTIYFGEGSWLTVV.